Presented here are 8 T cell receptor beta chains from one specimen sequenced in a study of OX40 agonist ivuxolimab in advanced cancers. Only in-frame clones appear in the TCRdb table, and some are missing; sequencing was by immunoSEQ multiplex PCR. Of about 50,000 clones in the sample, about 88% were seen once. The sequencing here drew on CD4+ or CD8+ T cells sorted from blood, taken in a trial of the OX40 agonist ivuxolimab. The origin of the receptors is an adult with an advanced solid tumor such as melanoma, head and neck, liver or kidney cancer.

The V and J genes are TRBV6-9 and TRBJ2-3; TRBD2 might be the D (6 bases). Germline CDR1 and CDR2: MNHGY and SVAAGI. The V end was cut by 3 bases, the J end by 5 bases, with 15 bases between. There are 15 residues in the CDR3. The CDR3, as DNA: TGTGCCAGCAGTTACACGGTAGCCGGGAGAGATACGCAGTATTTT. Protein sequence: CASSYTVAGRDTQYF.

The gene calls are TRBV9 and TRBJ2-7; TRBD1 agrees at 8 bases. The CDR3 has 14 amino acids. Trimming at V came to 1 base and at J to 2 bases, leaving 2 bases not matched to a gene. Germline V gene data show CDR1 as SGDLS and CDR2 as YYNGEE. Here the CDR3 DNA reads TGTGCCAGCAGCGTAACAGGGGGTGCCTACGAGCAGTACTTC. Encoded protein: CASSVTGGAYEQYF.

This chain links TRBV19 with TRBJ1-1; 9 nucleotides agree with TRBD1. The CDR3 runs 15 residues. J gave up 2 bases and V 4 bases, and 5 bases lay outside the gene matches. Germline V lookup: CDR1 LNHDA, CDR2 SQIVND (reference sequence). The DNA of the CDR3 is TGTGCCAGTAGTAAGGACAGGGGAGCCAACACTGAAGCTTTCTTT. This codes for CASSKDRGANTEAFF.

The J gene is TRBJ2-7, the V gene TRBV5-1; TRBD1 aligns across 9 bases. With 4 bases clipped from V and 4 bases from J, the junction kept 6 bases outside the gene matches. Germline V lookup: CDR1 SGHRS, CDR2 YFSETQ. The CDR3 length is 14 residues. The CDR3 protein is CASSTGTGTYEQYF. CDR3 nucleotides: TGCGCCAGCAGCACCGGGACAGGGACATACGAGCAGTACTTC.

This clone has a single count. Other DNA sequences in the sample encode the same CDR3. The chain couples TRBV7-8 to TRBJ2-5; TRBD1 or TRBD2 may be the D gene (6 bases each). V gave up 9 bases and J gave up 5 bases, with 31 bases separating them. The germline V gene encodes CDR1 SGHVS and CDR2 FQNEAQ. The CDR3 sequence is 18 residues long. CDR3 amino acids: CASSKTYRSGAQGETQYF. In DNA, the CDR3 is TGTGCCAGTAGCAAGACGTACAGGTCGGGGGCCCAAGGGGAGACCCAGTACTTC.

This chain links TRBV30 with TRBJ2-7, with TRBD1 as a possible D gene (6 bases). This CDR3 spans 14 amino acids. V was trimmed by 0 bases and J by 6 bases, leaving 15 bases between them. Looked up from germline, CDR1 is GTSNPN and CDR2 is SVGIG (reference sequence). The CDR3 nucleotides are TGTGCCTGGAGTGTAGTCAGGGGTTGGGGCGAGCAGTACTTC. As protein: CAWSVVRGWGEQYF.

The chain carries TRBV5-1 and TRBJ2-7; 10 bases are shared with TRBD2. The CDR3 totals 16 residues. The V segment lost 1 base and the J segment 0 bases; nucleotides outside the gene matches: 4. Germline V gene sequence: CDR1 SGHRS, CDR2 YFSETQ. In nucleotides, the CDR3 is TGCGCCAGCAGCTTGCGTGGGACTAGCGTCTCCTACGAGCAGTACTTC. It encodes CASSLRGTSVSYEQYF.

The chain recombines TRBV7-8 with TRBJ2-1, with 9 bases aligning to TRBD2. Germline CDR1 is SGHVS and CDR2 is FQNEAQ. Trimming cost V 1 base and J 8 bases; bases outside gene matches: 12. This CDR3 contains 17 residues. The CDR3 nucleotides read TGTGCCAGCAGCTTAGTTTATGGCGGGAGGGCCAGGGATGAGCAGTTCTTC. Its translation is CASSLVYGGRARDEQFF.